The present TCR beta chain was sequenced within a study of cytomegalovirus exposure and HLA in healthy donors. Overall study findings and caveats: The availability of immune exposure information extended only to CMV serostatus. Reports state that TCR beta sequences accurately predicted most subjects' HLA-A and HLA-B alleles.

60 Vbeta and 13 Jbeta primers were used in PCR. Clones were sequenced by immunoSEQ multiplex PCR, and TCRdb holds only the in-frame ones, with some missing. This table holds about 200,000 clones, approximately 85% found once. The germline CDR1 and CDR2 sequences are PRHDT and FYEKMQ (reference sequence). V dropped 1 base and J dropped 4 bases, with 10 bases sitting between them. The CDR3 is 14 residues long. As regards this clone: What it recognizes is unknown.

The specimen sequenced was PBMCs. This TCR came from a woman between 50 and 59 years old in good health and CMV-seropositive. The gene calls are TRBV13 and TRBJ1-2; D might be TRBD1 (5 bases). In DNA, the CDR3 is TGTGCCAGCAGCTTAGCGGGGGGAACCTATGGCTACACCTTC. Its translation is CASSLAGGTYGYTF. Variable domain in full (rest from reference TRBV13 and TRBJ1-2): AAGVIQSPRHLIKEKRETATLKCYPIPRHDTVYWYQQGPGQDPQFLISFYEKMQSDKGSIPDRFSAQQFSDYHSELNMSSLELGDSALYFCASSLAGGTYGYTFGSGTRLTVV.